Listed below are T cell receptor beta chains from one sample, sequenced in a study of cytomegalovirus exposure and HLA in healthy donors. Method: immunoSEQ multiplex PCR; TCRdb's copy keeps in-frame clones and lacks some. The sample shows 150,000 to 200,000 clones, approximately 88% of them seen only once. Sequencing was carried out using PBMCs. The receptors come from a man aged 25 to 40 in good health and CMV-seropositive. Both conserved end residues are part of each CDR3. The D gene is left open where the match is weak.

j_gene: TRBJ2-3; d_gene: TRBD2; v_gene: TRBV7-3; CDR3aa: CASSLRELLDTQYF; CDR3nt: TGTGCCAGCAGCTTGCGGGAGCTTCTGGATACGCAGTATTTT
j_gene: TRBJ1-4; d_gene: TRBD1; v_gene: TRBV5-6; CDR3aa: CASSTGTGGRGYEKLFF; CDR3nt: TGTGCCAGCAGCACCGGGACAGGGGGCCGGGGTTACGAAAAACTGTTTTTT
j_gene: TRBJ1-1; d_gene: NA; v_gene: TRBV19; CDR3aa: CASDGESYTEAFF; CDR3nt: TGTGCCAGCGACGGAGAGTCGTACACTGAAGCTTTCTTT
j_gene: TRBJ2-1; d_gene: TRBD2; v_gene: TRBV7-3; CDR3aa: CASSIQGGLAGGHNEQFF; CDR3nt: TGTGCCAGCAGCATACAGGGGGGACTAGCGGGAGGCCACAATGAGCAGTTCTTC
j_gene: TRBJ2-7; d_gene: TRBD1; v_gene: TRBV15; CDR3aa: CATSRDLGQGYEQYF; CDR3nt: TGTGCCACCAGCAGAGATCTGGGACAGGGCTACGAGCAGTACTTC
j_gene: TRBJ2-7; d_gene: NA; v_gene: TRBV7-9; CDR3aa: CASSDDRSADEQYF; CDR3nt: TGTGCCAGCAGCGATGACAGGTCGGCGGACGAGCAGTACTTC
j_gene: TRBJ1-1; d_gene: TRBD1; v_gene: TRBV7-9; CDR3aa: CASATGSTEAFF; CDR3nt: TGTGCCAGCGCGACAGGGTCCACTGAAGCTTTCTTT
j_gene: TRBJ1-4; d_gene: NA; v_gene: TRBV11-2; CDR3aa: CASSFSGDEKLFF; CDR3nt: TGTGCCAGCAGCTTTTCAGGTGATGAAAAACTGTTTTTT
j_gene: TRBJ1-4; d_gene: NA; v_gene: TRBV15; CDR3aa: CATSGTRQAVNEKLFF; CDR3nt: TGTGCCACCAGCGGAACAAGACAGGCCGTTAATGAAAAACTGTTTTTT
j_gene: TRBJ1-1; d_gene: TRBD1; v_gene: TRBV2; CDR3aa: CASSVQAGTANEAFF; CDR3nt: TGTGCCAGCAGTGTTCAGGCGGGGACAGCAAATGAAGCTTTCTTT
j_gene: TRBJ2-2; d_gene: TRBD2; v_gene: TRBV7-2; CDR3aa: CASSPQGTGGTGELFF; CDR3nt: TGTGCCAGCAGCCCCCAGGGGACGGGGGGGACCGGGGAGCTGTTTTTT